This T cell receptor (beta chain) derives from a study of CD8+ T cells in alopecia areata. General study results and limits: In scalp and blood, many expanded lesional clones persisted during tofacitinib.

Sequencing templates came from extracted RNA that was reverse transcribed into cDNA. Sequencing used immunoSEQ multiplex PCR; TCRdb keeps in-frame clones, though not all of them. There are some 190,000 clones in the sample; approximately 72% occur only once, and approximately 1.2% lies in the top ten. The treatment denotes: oral pan-JAK inhibitor, 5-10 mg twice daily. Concerning this clone itself: The antigen is unknown.

The sequenced sample was CD4+ T cells sorted from blood, obtained between weeks 43 and 45, from a patient treated with tofacitinib. The receptor's source is a human donor with alopecia areata.

CDR3 in DNA: TGTGCCAGCAGTTACTCCCCCACAGGGAACTATGGCTACACCTTC. Its protein is CASSYSPTGNYGYTF. V gene TRBV6-5 combines with J gene TRBJ1-2; D possibly corresponds to TRBD1 (6 bases). Germline values: CDR1 MNHEY, CDR2 SVGAGI. The CDR3 loop spans 15 amino acids. The germline V and J ends were trimmed by 0 bases and 2 bases, with 10 bases remaining between them.